This entry lists 29 T cell receptor beta chains sequenced from one sample in a study of T cell repertoires in cytomegalovirus infection. TCRdb itself ran the reads through MiXCR, one entry per CDR3 protein. In the table there are hundreds of thousands of distinct CDR3 sequences, around 35% of which are singletons. The antigens these receptors bind are not known. The material was cultured PBMCs, obtained from culture after CMV antigen stimulation. The receptors stem from a human donor in good health (CMV status not recorded). Some clones in this sample may be carry-over from other donors' samples.

The chain is built from TRBV12-3 or TRBV12-4 and TRBJ1-1; 8 nucleotides align to TRBD1. This CDR3 contains 13 residues. V lost 5 bases and J lost 11; bases outside the gene matches: 10. The CDR3 sequence is CASSLRQGRRAFF. CDR3 DNA: TGTGCCAGCAGTCTCCGACAGGGGCGGCGTGCTTTCTTT.

This clonotype came up a few times. The chain uses TRBV20-1 and TRBJ1-5; weak D call: TRBD1 (5 bases). CDR1 DFQATT and CDR2 SNEGSKA come from the germline V gene (reference sequence). V gave up 3 bases and J gave up 7 bases, with 16 bases separating them. This CDR3 has 14 residues. CDR3 coding DNA: TGCAGTGCTAGCTATGGGGGGTACCGGCAGCCCCAGCATTTT. Amino acid sequence: CSASYGGYRQPQHF.

This rearrangement joins TRBV11-2 to TRBJ2-5; 11 bases agree with TRBD2. With 4 bases clipped from V and 5 bases from J, the junction kept 6 bases outside the gene matches. Germline V gene data show CDR1 as SGHAT and CDR2 as FQNNGV. The CDR3 has 15 residues. The CDR3 region has the DNA TGTGCCAGCAGCTCCCGACTAGCGGGGAGGGAGACCCAGTACTTC. It codes for CASSSRLAGRETQYF.

As regards this clonotype: No conserved phenylalanine or tryptophan is present at the end of the CDR3, so a read error is the likely explanation. The V gene is TRBV7-2, the J gene TRBJ2-1, with D hard to call. V was clipped by 2 bases and J by 7 bases, with 15 bases between them. This CDR3 has 15 amino acids. Germline V gene lookup returns CDR1 SGHTA and CDR2 FQGNSA. As DNA, the CDR3 is TGTGCCAGCAGCTTACATCTCGCAGTAGGGAATGAGCAGTTCGTC. It yields the protein CASSLHLAVGNEQFV.

The chain has TRBV27 and TRBJ2-1; D is ambiguous. The V gene lost 3 bases and the J gene lost 5 bases, with 5 bases spanning the gap. This CDR3 comprises 12 residues. Germline CDR1 MNHEY, CDR2 SMNVEV (reference sequence). CDR3 in amino acids: CASSFPDNEQFF. The CDR3 DNA follows: TGTGCCAGCAGTTTTCCGGACAATGAGCAGTTCTTC.

The J gene is TRBJ2-3, the V gene TRBV7-2, with 7 bases lining up with TRBD1. Unmatched junction bases numbered 9, after V lost 5 bases and J lost 4 bases. CDR1 and CDR2 from the germline V gene are SGHTA and FQGNSA. The CDR3 is made up of 15 amino acids. The CDR3 DNA reads TGTGCCAGCAGCCTGGGGACAGTTTTGCCAGATACGCAGTATTTT. Protein: CASSLGTVLPDTQYF.

This clonotype was observed a handful of times. V usage is TRBV7-2 and J usage is TRBJ2-3; D might be TRBD1 (6 bases). Germline CDR1 and CDR2: SGHTA and FQGNSA. V lost 8 bases, J lost 5 bases, and 14 bases lay in between. The CDR3 totals 13 residues. CDR3 in amino acids: CASGASRGDTQYF. CDR3 coding DNA: TGTGCCAGCGGCGCGTCCAGGGGAGATACGCAGTATTTT.

Only a few counts were recorded for this clonotype. The genes are TRBV27 and TRBJ2-1; TRBD2 is a possible D gene (6 bases). The length of the CDR3 is 16 residues. Per the germline V gene, CDR1 is MNHEY and CDR2 is SMNVEV (reference sequence). V lost 5 bases and J lost 0, with 14 bases in between. Here the CDR3 reads CASSPRGISSYNEQFF. The CDR3 DNA is TGTGCCAGCAGTCCCCGCGGGATTAGCTCCTACAATGAGCAGTTCTTC.

Ten or more counts support this clonotype. The gene calls are TRBV7-2 and TRBJ2-1, with TRBD1 matching 11 bases. Germline assignment: CDR1 SGHTA and CDR2 FQGNSA. Trimming at V came to 8 bases and at J to 7 bases, leaving 10 bases not matched to a gene. The CDR3 extends over 15 amino acids. CDR3 sequence: CASRYRDRGVNEQFF. The DNA for the CDR3 is TGTGCCAGCCGCTACCGGGACAGGGGGGTGAATGAGCAGTTCTTC.

The chain recombines TRBV7-2 with TRBJ2-3; TRBD2 matches 15 bases. The germline CDR1 and CDR2 sequences are SGHTA and FQGNSA. Germline trimming cut 1 base from V and 11 bases from J; bases unmatched to any gene: 4. The CDR3 loop spans 15 amino acids. CDR3 protein: CASSLVAGLAGGQYF. CDR3 nucleotide sequence: TGTGCCAGCAGCTTAGTGGCGGGACTAGCGGGAGGGCAGTATTTT.

The chain combines TRBV10-3 with TRBJ2-1; 8 nucleotides align to TRBD2. The CDR3 covers 14 residues. J was trimmed by 2 bases and V by 4 bases; bases with no gene match: 1. Germline V gene lookup returns CDR1 ENHRY and CDR2 SYGVKD. CDR3 amino acids: CAISGSGTYNEQFF. CDR3 nucleotides: TGTGCCATCAGTGGTAGCGGGACCTACAATGAGCAGTTCTTC.

This clonotype was seen only a few times. This chain uses TRBV20-1 with TRBJ2-3, with a tentative D call TRBD1 (5 bases). The CDR3 length is 14 residues. V lost 6 bases and J lost 5, with 18 bases in between. In germline, CDR1 is DFQATT, CDR2 SNEGSKA (reference sequence). CDR3 DNA sequence: TGCAGTGCGCCGCCGGCAGGGTTCGGAGATACGCAGTATTTT. Translation gives CSAPPAGFGDTQYF.

J is TRBJ1-1 and V is TRBV6-2 or TRBV6-3, with D maybe TRBD1 (6 bases). This CDR3 is 14 amino acids long. Germline CDR1 reads MNHEY; CDR2 reads SVGEGT. The V end was cut by 10 bases, the J end by 5 bases, with 20 bases between. CDR3 residues: CATTLGGFGTEAFF. The CDR3 bases are TGTGCCACCACACTTGGGGGCTTTGGAACTGAAGCTTTCTTT.

The chain links TRBV6-6 to TRBJ2-3; D gene unclear. V lost 5 bases to trimming and J lost 0 bases, with 9 bases between them. CDR1 MNHNY and CDR2 SVGAGI come from the germline V gene (reference sequence). The CDR3 runs 14 residues. CDR3 residues: CASSDKRSTDTQYF. CDR3 nucleotides: TGTGCCAGCAGTGATAAACGGAGCACAGATACGCAGTATTTT.

The chain has TRBV3-1 and TRBJ1-1; D not certain. V was trimmed by 5 bases and J by 7 bases, leaving 17 bases between them. This CDR3 has 14 residues. Germline V gene lookup returns CDR1 LGHDT and CDR2 YNNKEL (reference sequence). The CDR3: CASSYSSGRNEAFF. The CDR3 DNA reads TGTGCCAGCAGCTACTCCTCAGGACGGAATGAAGCTTTCTTT.

This clonotype has a handful of counts. The CDR3 sequence is CASQRNNSPLHF. The CDR3 nucleotides are TGTGCCAGCCAACGGAATAATTCACCCCTCCACTTT. The chain is built from TRBV6-6 and TRBJ1-6; no clear D. The CDR3 runs 12 residues. With 8 bases removed from V and 5 bases from J, the gap between germline ends came to 7 bases. Germline CDR1 is MNHNY and CDR2 is SVGAGI (reference sequence).

The sample holds one count of this clonotype. The V call is TRBV7-6, the J call TRBJ2-1; no clear D. V dropped 2 bases and J dropped 5 bases, with 13 bases sitting between them. There are 15 residues in the CDR3. CDR1 is SGHVS, CDR2 FNYEAQ, per germline. The CDR3 here is CASSLYSGGNNEQFF. In DNA, the CDR3 is TGTGCCAGCAGCTTATATTCAGGCGGAAACAATGAGCAGTTCTTC.

The V call is TRBV4-1, the J call TRBJ2-3; D may be TRBD2 (6 bases). CDR1 is MGHRA and CDR2 is YSYEKL in the germline V gene. V dropped 3 bases and J dropped 1 base, with 14 bases sitting between them. The CDR3 sequence is 16 residues long. CDR3 sequence reads: CASSQSYSGGTDTQYF. Here the CDR3 DNA reads TGCGCCAGCAGCCAGTCCTATTCGGGGGGCACAGATACGCAGTATTTT.

This chain connects TRBV7-9 to TRBJ2-3; D perhaps matches TRBD2 (6 bases). The CDR3 consists of 16 residues. The V gene's germline CDR1 is SEHNR and CDR2 FQNEAQ (reference sequence). The V end lost 7 bases, the J end lost 2 bases, and 19 bases lay between the germline ends. In DNA, the CDR3 is TGTGCCAGCAACTCCCCGGGAGCGACGCACACAGATACGCAGTATTTT. It specifies CASNSPGATHTDTQYF.

This clonotype showed up just a few times. The CDR3 DNA sequence: TGTGCCAGCAGTCGACTCAGGGGGCAGAACACCGGGGAGCTGTTTTTT. Translating it yields CASSRLRGQNTGELFF. This chain connects TRBV6-1 to TRBJ2-2; 8 bases are a match to TRBD1. The length of the CDR3 is 16 residues. J was trimmed by 1 base and V by 5 bases; bases with no gene match: 6. The germline CDR1 and CDR2 sequences are MNHNS and SASEGT.

The genes are TRBV30 and TRBJ2-5, with D tentatively TRBD1 (5 bases). The V and J ends lost 4 bases and 5 bases respectively, with 17 bases between them. The CDR3 covers 14 residues. The germline CDR1 and CDR2 sequences are GTSNPN and SVGIG (reference sequence). The DNA for the CDR3 is TGTGCCTGGACCCTAGGGGCTAGACCTGAGACCCAGTACTTC. This codes for CAWTLGARPETQYF.

This clonotype was detected only a few times. V and J are TRBV6-2 or TRBV6-3 and TRBJ2-7; D might be TRBD2 (6 bases). The CDR3 has 12 residues. V was clipped by 10 bases and J by 3 bases, with 13 bases between them. Germline V gene lookup returns CDR1 MNHEY and CDR2 SVGEGT. This CDR3 reads CAIASEIYEQYF. CDR3 in DNA: TGTGCCATAGCTAGCGAGATCTACGAGCAGTACTTC.

This clonotype was counted between two and nine times. The chain recombines TRBV10-3 with TRBJ2-3; TRBD1 agrees at 8 bases. Per germline, CDR1 ENHRY and CDR2 SYGVKD. Trimming took 0 bases from V and 2 from J; bases not matched to a gene: 10. The CDR3 has 18 amino acids. DNA for the CDR3: TGTGCCATCAGTGAGTCGCCCGGACAGGGACTTGTCACAGATACGCAGTATTTT. As protein: CAISESPGQGLVTDTQYF.

This rearrangement joins TRBV20-1 to TRBJ2-7; D remains unclear. The CDR3 covers 11 residues. Trimming removed 0 bases at V and 5 bases at J, with 5 bases between. CDR1 and CDR2 from the germline V gene are DFQATT and SNEGSKA (reference sequence). As DNA, the CDR3 is TGCAGTGCTAGAGATAACCACGAGCAGTACTTC. It codes for CSARDNHEQYF.

V is TRBV7-2 and J is TRBJ2-5, with 9 bases that match TRBD2. V lost 4 bases and J lost 4; bases outside the gene matches: 13. The CDR3 has 17 amino acids. In germline, CDR1 is SGHTA, CDR2 FQGNSA. The DNA for the CDR3 is TGTGCCAGCAGCTCGATCACTAGCGGGCCCTCCGGAGAGACCCAGTACTTC. This codes for CASSSITSGPSGETQYF.

At least ten counts were recorded for this clonotype. This chain links TRBV7-2 with TRBJ2-5; 7 positions match TRBD2. Unmatched junction bases numbered 15, after V lost 5 bases and J lost 0 bases. Germline CDR1 reads SGHTA; CDR2 reads FQGNSA. The CDR3 is 18 residues long. The CDR3 DNA reads TGTGCCAGCAGCCTAAAGTCGGGAACGGGGGGACACCAAGAGACCCAGTACTTC. Its protein is CASSLKSGTGGHQETQYF.

V is TRBV5-1 and J is TRBJ2-3; 7 nucleotides line up with TRBD2. V lost 10 bases to trimming and J lost 6 bases; unmatched junction nucleotides: 11. The CDR3 length is 13 residues. The germline CDR1 and CDR2 sequences are SGHRS and YFSETQ. The CDR3 DNA follows: TGCGCCGGGGCTAGCGGCTGGTCGGATACGCAGTATTTT. Translating it yields CAGASGWSDTQYF.

This clonotype was detected only once. CDR3 region: CASSSTGNGVGSPLHF. The CDR3 DNA reads as TGTGCCAGCAGCAGCACAGGGAACGGGGTGGGTTCACCCCTCCACTTT. This chain connects TRBV2 to TRBJ1-6; weak D call: TRBD1 (6 bases). The CDR3 totals 16 residues. Trimming removed 6 bases from V and 9 bases from J, with 21 bases in between. CDR1 SNHLY and CDR2 FYNNEI come from the germline V gene.

This chain joins TRBV10-3 and TRBJ1-1; D gene ambiguous. The CDR3 is 13 residues long. CDR1 ENHRY and CDR2 SYGVKD come from the germline V gene. V lost 2 bases to trimming and J lost 6 bases, with 10 bases between them. CDR3 nucleotide sequence: TGTGCCATCAGTGAGAGGAGTAGGGCTGAAGCTTTCTTT. Translating gives CAISERSRAEAFF.